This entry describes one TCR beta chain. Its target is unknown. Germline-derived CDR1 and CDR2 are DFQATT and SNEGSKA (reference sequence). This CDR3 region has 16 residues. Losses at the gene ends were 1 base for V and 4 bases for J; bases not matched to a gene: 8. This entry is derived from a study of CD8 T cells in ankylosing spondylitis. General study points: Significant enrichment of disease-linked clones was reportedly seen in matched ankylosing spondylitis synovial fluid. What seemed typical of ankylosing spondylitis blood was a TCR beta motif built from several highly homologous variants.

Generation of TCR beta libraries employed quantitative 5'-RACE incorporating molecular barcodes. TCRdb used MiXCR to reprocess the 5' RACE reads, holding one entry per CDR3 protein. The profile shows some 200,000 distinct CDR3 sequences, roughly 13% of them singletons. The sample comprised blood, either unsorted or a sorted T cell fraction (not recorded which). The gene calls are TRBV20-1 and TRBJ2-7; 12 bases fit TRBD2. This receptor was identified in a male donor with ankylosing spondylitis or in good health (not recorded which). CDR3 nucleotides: TGCAGTGCTAGAGCGGGCCGGCTAGCGGGAGGGTACGAGCAGTACTTC. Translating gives CSARAGRLAGGYEQYF.